The present entry profiles one TCR beta chain with its context. Its specificity is not known. Other DNA sequences from this sample encode an identical CDR3 as well. These data belong to a study of shared clonotypes between healthy human individuals. Whole-study results and caveats: Shared clonotypes: approximately 4.5% naive CD4, about 3.5% naive CD8, about 2.5% memory CD4, 0.4% to 0.5% memory CD8. Non-shared clonotypes displayed generation probabilities falling below those of clonotypes present in all four donors.

Cells designated naive CD8 were CD45RO-negative and were positively selected for CCR7, with terminally differentiated effector memory CD45RA+ cells excluded. The table came from immunoSEQ multiplex PCR; TCRdb's copy has only in-frame clones and leaves some out. The table has about 2,200,000 clones, more than 85% seen once; the top ten hold around 1.7%. V lost 0 bases and J 1 base, leaving 5 bases between the germline ends. Germline V gene data show CDR1 as SGHNT and CDR2 as YYREEE (reference sequence). The CDR3 sequence is 14 residues long. The sequenced sample was naive CD8+ T cells from PBMCs. The origin of this receptor is a man aged 18 to 29 in good health. Some clones in this sample may be carry-over from other donors' samples. V is TRBV5-4 and J is TRBJ1-5, with D unresolved. The chain's CDR3 is CASSLGGSNQPQHF. The CDR3 DNA sequence: TGTGCCAGCAGCTTGGGAGGAAGCAATCAGCCCCAGCATTTT.